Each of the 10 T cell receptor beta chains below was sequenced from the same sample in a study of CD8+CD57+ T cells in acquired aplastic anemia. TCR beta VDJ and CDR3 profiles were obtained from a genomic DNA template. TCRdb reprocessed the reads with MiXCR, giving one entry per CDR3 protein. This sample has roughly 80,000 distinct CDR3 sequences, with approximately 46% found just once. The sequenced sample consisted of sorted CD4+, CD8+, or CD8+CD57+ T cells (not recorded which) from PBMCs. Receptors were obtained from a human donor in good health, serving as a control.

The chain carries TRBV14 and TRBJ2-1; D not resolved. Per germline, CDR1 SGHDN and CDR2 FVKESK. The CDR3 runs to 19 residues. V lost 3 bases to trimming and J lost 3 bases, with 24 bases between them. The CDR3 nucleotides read TGTGCCAGCAGCCAGGTCCCGACTCTTCAACATATCGTCTACAATGAGCAGTTCTTC. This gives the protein CASSQVPTLQHIVYNEQFF.

The CDR3: CASSLLPNTEAFF. Written as DNA, the CDR3 is TGTGCCAGCAGCTTACTGCCGAACACTGAAGCTTTCTTT. The V call is TRBV7-9, the J call TRBJ1-1; D ambiguous. CDR3 size: 13 residues. Germline V gene lookup returns CDR1 SEHNR and CDR2 FQNEAQ (reference sequence). V dropped 2 bases and J dropped 1 base, with 5 bases sitting between them.

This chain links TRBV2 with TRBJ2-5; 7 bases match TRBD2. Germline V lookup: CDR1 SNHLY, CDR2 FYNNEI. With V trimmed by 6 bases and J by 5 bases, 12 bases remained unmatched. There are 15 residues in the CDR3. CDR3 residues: CASRGGLTPRETQYF. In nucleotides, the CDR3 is TGTGCCAGCAGGGGGGGACTAACGCCAAGGGAGACCCAGTACTTC.

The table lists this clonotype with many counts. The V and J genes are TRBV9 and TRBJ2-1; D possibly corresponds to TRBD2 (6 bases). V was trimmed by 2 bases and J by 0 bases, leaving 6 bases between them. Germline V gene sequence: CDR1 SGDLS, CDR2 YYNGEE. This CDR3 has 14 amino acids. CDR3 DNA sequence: TGTGCCAGCAGCGTTAGCGGCTCCTACAATGAGCAGTTCTTC. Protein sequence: CASSVSGSYNEQFF.

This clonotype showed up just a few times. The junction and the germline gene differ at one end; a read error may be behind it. For the CDR3, the DNA is TGTGCCAGCAGCTTAGGTCGACTCAGGGCCTCTCGCTTCCTTTTT. Translation gives CASSLGRLRASRFLF. V gene TRBV7-9 combines with J gene TRBJ1-6, with D tentatively TRBD1 (5 bases). CDR1 is SEHNR, CDR2 FQNEAQ, per germline (reference sequence). The CDR3 extends over 15 amino acids.

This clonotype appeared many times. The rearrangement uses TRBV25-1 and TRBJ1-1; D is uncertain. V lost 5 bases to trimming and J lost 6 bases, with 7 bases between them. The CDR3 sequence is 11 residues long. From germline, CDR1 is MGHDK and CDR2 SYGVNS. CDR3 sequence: CASSLGPEAFF. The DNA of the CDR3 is TGTGCCAGCAGTTTAGGGCCTGAAGCTTTCTTT.

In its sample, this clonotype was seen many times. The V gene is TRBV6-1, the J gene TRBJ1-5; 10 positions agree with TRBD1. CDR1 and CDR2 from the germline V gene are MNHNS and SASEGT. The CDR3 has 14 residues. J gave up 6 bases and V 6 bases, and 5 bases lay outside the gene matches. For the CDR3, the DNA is TGTGCCAGCAGGGCGGGGACAGGGGTTCAGCCCCAGCATTTT. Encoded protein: CASRAGTGVQPQHF.

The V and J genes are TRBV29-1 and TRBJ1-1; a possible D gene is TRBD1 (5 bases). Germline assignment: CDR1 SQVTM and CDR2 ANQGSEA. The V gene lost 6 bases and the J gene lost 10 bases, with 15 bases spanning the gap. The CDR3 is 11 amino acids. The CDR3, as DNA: TGCAGCGTGGGTTGGGGGGAGACAGCTTTCTTT. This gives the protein CSVGWGETAFF.

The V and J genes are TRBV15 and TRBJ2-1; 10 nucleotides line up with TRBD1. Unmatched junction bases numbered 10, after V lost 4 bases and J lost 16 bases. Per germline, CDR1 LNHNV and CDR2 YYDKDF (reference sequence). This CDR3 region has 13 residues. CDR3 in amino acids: CATSIGGQGREFF. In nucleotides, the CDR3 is TGTGCCACCAGCATAGGGGGACAGGGGAGGGAATTCTTC.

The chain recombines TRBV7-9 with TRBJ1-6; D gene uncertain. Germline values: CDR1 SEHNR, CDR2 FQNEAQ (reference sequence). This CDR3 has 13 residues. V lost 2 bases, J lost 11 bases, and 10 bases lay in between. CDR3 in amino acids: CASSLSLETPLHF. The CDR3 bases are TGTGCCAGCAGCTTAAGCCTGGAGACACCCCTCCACTTT.